The 12 T cell receptor beta chains given below trace back to one sample, sequenced in a study of lymphopenia after photon versus proton radiotherapy (dated by TCRdb to between 2018 and 2021). Libraries were made using the immunoSEQ multiplex PCR assay. TCRdb re-hosts the immuneACCESS table, in-frame sequences only. Its copies lack some clones; in the studies checked, an unresolved V gene accounts for under half of them, and the cause for the rest is not known. The sample table contains 25,000 to 40,000 clones; only one count was recorded for 84% of them. Of the sample, about 14% is held by the ten largest clones. Sequencing used peripheral blood, obtained from a patient treated with proton-based radiotherapy. The receptor set was obtained from a woman between 65 and 79 years old with pancreatic cancer.

V gene TRBV18 combines with J gene TRBJ2-7; the D gene is possibly TRBD1 (6 bases). The CDR3 has 15 residues. V was shortened by 3 bases and J by 4 bases, with 16 bases between the two germline ends. In germline, CDR1 is KGHSH, CDR2 LQKENI. The CDR3 protein is CASSPQQGSRYEQYF. The CDR3 DNA is TGTGCCAGCTCACCCCAACAGGGTTCTCGATACGAGCAGTACTTC.

The chain couples TRBV18 to TRBJ1-3, with 8 positions matching TRBD1. With 6 bases clipped from V and 0 bases from J, the junction kept 7 bases outside the gene matches. The CDR3 sequence is 16 residues long. Germline loops: CDR1 KGHSH, CDR2 LQKENI. CDR3 sequence reads: CASSLGQGSSGNTIYF. The CDR3, as DNA: TGTGCCAGCTCTCTCGGACAGGGAAGCTCTGGAAACACCATATATTTT.

The chain is built from TRBV11-1 and TRBJ2-7; D not certain. Germline lookup yields CDR1 SGHAT and CDR2 FQDESV (reference sequence). The CDR3 spans 16 residues. Trimming shortened V by 1 base and J by 5 bases, and 18 bases separated the two germline ends. Written as DNA, the CDR3 is TGTGCCAGCAGCTTAGTAGGCCGGGCGTCCCGCCACGAGCAGTACTTC. Translation: CASSLVGRASRHEQYF.

This chain joins TRBV11-2 and TRBJ1-3, with unresolved D. The germline V gene encodes CDR1 SGHAT and CDR2 FQNNGV. V dropped 4 bases and J dropped 2 bases, with 0 bases sitting between them. The CDR3 is made up of 11 amino acids. CDR3 amino acids: CASSSGNTIYF. In DNA, the CDR3 is TGTGCCAGCAGCTCTGGAAACACCATATATTTT.

The chain carries TRBV6-5 and TRBJ2-7, with D possibly TRBD1 on 6 matching bases. The ends were cut back, 7 bases at V and 7 bases at J, with 17 bases in the middle. Germline V gene data show CDR1 as MNHEY and CDR2 as SVGAGI. This CDR3 is built from 13 residues. DNA of the CDR3: TGTGCCAGCACCTCCGACAGGCCGTATGAGCAGTACTTC. Its protein is CASTSDRPYEQYF.

The rearrangement links TRBV19 to TRBJ2-1, with 7 bases aligning to TRBD2. Unmatched junction bases numbered 9, after V lost 3 bases and J lost 1 base. CDR1 is LNHDA and CDR2 is SQIVND in the germline V gene (reference sequence). The CDR3 runs 17 residues. The CDR3 protein is CASSIKSGMKSYNEQFF. CDR3 in DNA: TGTGCCAGTAGTATCAAGAGCGGGATGAAATCCTACAATGAGCAGTTCTTC.

This chain links TRBV5-1 with TRBJ2-5; the match to TRBD2 covers 7 bases. The CDR3 contains 14 residues. Germline trimming cut 5 bases from V and 2 bases from J; bases unmatched to any gene: 6. CDR1 is SGHRS, CDR2 YFSETQ, per germline. CDR3: CASRASGLQETQYF. CDR3 nucleotides: TGCGCCAGCAGAGCTAGCGGTTTGCAAGAGACCCAGTACTTC.

The chain employs TRBV6-5 and TRBJ1-1; no reliable D call. V dropped 0 bases and J dropped 0 bases, with 5 bases sitting between them. CDR3 length: 14 residues. Germline values: CDR1 MNHEY, CDR2 SVGAGI. The CDR3 spells CASSYSLLNTEAFF. The CDR3 DNA sequence: TGTGCCAGCAGTTACTCGTTACTGAACACTGAAGCTTTCTTT.

The CDR3 sequence: CASSPSGTGGAATNEKLFF. The CDR3 DNA is TGCGCCAGCAGTCCGTCCGGGACAGGGGGGGCCGCAACTAATGAAAAACTGTTTTTT. The chain is built from TRBV5-1 and TRBJ1-4, with 11 bases identical to TRBD1. This CDR3 region has 19 residues. After removal of 5 bases from V and 0 bases from J, the junction contained 12 bases not matched to a gene. Germline assignment: CDR1 SGHRS and CDR2 YFSETQ.

The chain recombines TRBV5-1 with TRBJ2-7; D remains unclear. Germline V CDR1 and CDR2: SGHRS, YFSETQ. The V end lost 0 bases, the J end lost 0 bases, and 16 bases lay between the germline ends. The CDR3 length is 17 residues. CDR3: CASSLAQMTLSSYEQYF. The CDR3 DNA is TGCGCCAGCAGCTTGGCGCAAATGACCTTGAGCTCCTACGAGCAGTACTTC. The full variable domain, its missing parts supplied by reference TRBV5-1 and TRBJ2-7, is KAGVTQTPRYLIKTRGQQVTLSCSPISGHRSVSWYQQTPGQGLQFLFEYFSETQRNKGNFPGRFSGRQFSNSRSEMNVSTLELGDSALYLCASSLAQMTLSSYEQYFGPGTRLTVT.

This clone was recorded only once. This sequence joins TRBV11-3 and TRBJ1-1, with D unclear. This CDR3 has 16 amino acids. Trimming removed 0 bases at V and 0 bases at J, with 11 bases between. CDR1 is SGHNT and CDR2 is YENEEA in the germline V gene. The CDR3 region is CASSLDIRQVNTEAFF. For the CDR3, the DNA is TGTGCCAGCAGCTTAGACATTCGGCAGGTGAACACTGAAGCTTTCTTT. Variable domain in full (rest from reference TRBV11-3 and TRBJ1-1): EAGVVQSPRYKIIEKKQPVAFWCNPISGHNTLYWYLQNLGQGPELLIRYENEEAVDDSQLPKDRFSAERLKGVDSTLKIQPAELGDSAVYLCASSLDIRQVNTEAFFGQGTRLTVV.

V is TRBV7-2 and J is TRBJ1-4; D gene uncertain. CDR1 is SGHTA, CDR2 FQGNSA, per germline. V lost 3 bases, J lost 3 bases, and 8 bases lay in between. CDR3 length: 14 residues. CDR3 region: CASSFSYANEKLFF. The CDR3 nucleotides are TGTGCCAGCAGCTTCTCGTACGCTAATGAAAAACTGTTTTTT.